Sequencing of this T cell receptor beta chain was carried out in a study of T cell responses to AZD1222 COVID-19 vaccine. General observations from the study: Clonal diversity may have been underestimated, and the donors were mostly white British, with more females than males. Once two AZD1222 doses were given, Spike-specific TCR breadth and depth went up. Targeting of unmutated variant regions was reportedly seen in nearly half of spike-specific TCRs. Repertoire samples came only from after the peak T cell response.

A remark on this clone: Its cognate antigen is unknown.

V lost 4 bases, J lost 2 bases, and 9 bases stayed unmatched. Germline V gene sequence: CDR1 ENHRY, CDR2 SYGVKD. This CDR3 region has 17 residues. Sequencing used immunoSEQ multiplex PCR; TCRdb keeps in-frame clones, though not all of them. The sample contains 55,000 to 90,000 clones, 84% of which appear only once. This TCR was recovered from an adult in good health. The chain carries TRBV10-3 and TRBJ2-5, with TRBD2 identical over 11 bases. The sample was peripheral blood, taken on day 0 of AZD1222 vaccination. CDR3 nucleotide sequence: TGTGCCATCAGTGGGCAATCACTAGCGGGGGAACAAGAGACCCAGTACTTC. It specifies CAISGQSLAGEQETQYF.